This T cell receptor (beta chain) was retrieved from a study of blood T cell repertoires in COVID-19. For the study at large: T cells, B-cell-depleted T cells, or PBMCs provided the cDNA or gDNA that served as material.

Libraries were prepared by immunoSEQ multiplex PCR; TCRdb keeps only in-frame clonotypes and omits some of them. The table includes about 330,000 clones, about nine tenths detected once. Sequenced material: peripheral blood. The sequence derives from a young man with COVID-19, enrolled during active disease.

The CDR3 here is CASSFFGGRNYEQYF. The CDR3 nucleotides are TGTGCCAGCAGTTTCTTCGGGGGGCGCAACTACGAGCAGTACTTC. The chain links TRBV27 to TRBJ2-7; D is perhaps TRBD2 (7 bases). The CDR3 is 15 amino acids. V lost 3 bases and J 3 bases, leaving 15 bases between the germline ends. Germline V gene data show CDR1 as MNHEY and CDR2 as SMNVEV (reference sequence).